The rows below give T cell receptor beta chains drawn from one sample of a study of cytomegalovirus exposure and HLA in healthy donors. Data came from immunoSEQ multiplex PCR; TCRdb stores just in-frame clones and leaves some out. This repertoire includes 68,000 or so clones. Sequenced sample: PBMCs. These receptors originate from a boy between 10 and 17 years old in good health and CMV-seronegative. CDR3s include the opening cysteine and the closing phenylalanine or tryptophan. Fields, in order: J gene, V gene, D gene, CDR3 DNA, CDR3 protein. The D gene is left open where the match is weak.

j_call: TRBJ1-5; v_call: TRBV2; d_call: NA; cdr3_nt: TGTGCCAGCATGGTAACAGAGAATCAGCCCCAGCATTTT; cdr3_aa: CASMVTENQPQHF
j_call: TRBJ2-2; v_call: TRBV18; d_call: TRBD1; cdr3_nt: TGTGCCAGCTCACCCCGGGACAGGGCTAAATCCGGGGAGCTGTTTTTT; cdr3_aa: CASSPRDRAKSGELFF
j_call: TRBJ2-7; v_call: TRBV5-1; d_call: TRBD2; cdr3_nt: TGCGCCAGCAGCGTCCCCCTAGCGGGGTACGAGCAGTACTTC; cdr3_aa: CASSVPLAGYEQYF
j_call: TRBJ1-2; v_call: TRBV5-1; d_call: TRBD1; cdr3_nt: TGCGCCAGCAGCTTGGGGTCGGGACAGGGGATTGTTAGTTTCAACTATGGCTACACCTTC; cdr3_aa: CASSLGSGQGIVSFNYGYTF
j_call: TRBJ2-7; v_call: TRBV11-2; d_call: TRBD1; cdr3_nt: TGTGCCAGCAGCTTAGATGGGCCCGGACAGGGGGCCGGGCACGAGCAGTACTTC; cdr3_aa: CASSLDGPGQGAGHEQYF
j_call: TRBJ2-7; v_call: TRBV5-8; d_call: NA; cdr3_nt: TGCGCCAGCAGCCAAGAGGTACGGAGCGCCTACGAGCAGTACTTC; cdr3_aa: CASSQEVRSAYEQYF
j_call: TRBJ2-5; v_call: TRBV11-2; d_call: NA; cdr3_nt: TGTGCCAGCAGCTTAGGGGGTCGTAGCGGTAATATCCAAGAGACCCAGTACTTC; cdr3_aa: CASSLGGRSGNIQETQYF
j_call: TRBJ1-1; v_call: TRBV19; d_call: NA; cdr3_nt: TGTGCCAGTAGTTCAGGTCACACTGAAGCTTTCTTT; cdr3_aa: CASSSGHTEAFF
j_call: TRBJ1-1; v_call: TRBV7-2; d_call: NA; cdr3_nt: TGTGCCAGCAGTCTCGGGTACGCGGCGGGAGAAGCTTTCTTT; cdr3_aa: CASSLGYAAGEAFF
j_call: TRBJ1-5; v_call: TRBV19; d_call: NA; cdr3_nt: TGTGCCAGTAAGGCGGGGAAAGAGGGCTATAGCAATCAGCCCCAGCATTTT; cdr3_aa: CASKAGKEGYSNQPQHF
j_call: TRBJ1-5; v_call: TRBV30; d_call: NA; cdr3_nt: TGTGCCTGGAGGACAGCGGGGAGGGGTGGCAATCAGCCCCAGCATTTT; cdr3_aa: CAWRTAGRGGNQPQHF
j_call: TRBJ1-2; v_call: TRBV7-2; d_call: NA; cdr3_nt: TGTGCCAGCAGCTATGGACGGGGGTTTACCCGTTCTAGCTATGGCTACACCTTC; cdr3_aa: CASSYGRGFTRSSYGYTF
j_call: TRBJ2-3; v_call: TRBV7-6; d_call: TRBD2; cdr3_nt: TGTGCCAGCAGCGTCGGGACTAGCGGCAGCACAGATACGCAGTATTTT; cdr3_aa: CASSVGTSGSTDTQYF
j_call: TRBJ2-1; v_call: TRBV5-1; d_call: NA; cdr3_nt: TGCGCCAGCAGCCCCACTACCGGCTCCTACAATGAGCAGTTCTTC; cdr3_aa: CASSPTTGSYNEQFF
j_call: TRBJ2-3; v_call: TRBV7-2; d_call: NA; cdr3_nt: TGTGCCAGCAGCCTGGACTACTCGAGCACAGATACGCAGTATTTT; cdr3_aa: CASSLDYSSTDTQYF
j_call: TRBJ2-1; v_call: TRBV29-1; d_call: NA; cdr3_nt: TGCAGCGTTGCCCCCAGGGGAGACAATGAGCAGTTCTTC; cdr3_aa: CSVAPRGDNEQFF
j_call: TRBJ2-1; v_call: TRBV5-4; d_call: TRBD2; cdr3_nt: TGTGCCAGCAGCTCCTTGGCGGGGGGAGATGAGCAGTTCTTC; cdr3_aa: CASSSLAGGDEQFF
j_call: TRBJ2-5; v_call: TRBV5-6; d_call: NA; cdr3_nt: TGTGCCAGCACCAGACAGGCGGAAGAGACCCAGTACTTC; cdr3_aa: CASTRQAEETQYF
j_call: TRBJ2-1; v_call: TRBV7-2; d_call: TRBD2; cdr3_nt: TGTGCCAGCAGCTTAGCGGTCGGGAGGGCCTCCAATGAGCAGTTCTTC; cdr3_aa: CASSLAVGRASNEQFF
j_call: TRBJ2-7; v_call: TRBV11-2; d_call: NA; cdr3_nt: TGTGCCAGCAGCCCAGGAAGTTCCTACGAGCAGTACTTC; cdr3_aa: CASSPGSSYEQYF
j_call: TRBJ1-1; v_call: TRBV5-4; d_call: TRBD1; cdr3_nt: TGTGCCAGCAGCTTGGGGGGACAGGGGGCCTACACTGAAGCTTTCTTT; cdr3_aa: CASSLGGQGAYTEAFF
j_call: TRBJ2-1; v_call: TRBV9; d_call: TRBD2; cdr3_nt: TGTGCCAGCAACCCGGTATTACCGACTAGCGGGAGAGTCAATGAGCAGTTCTTC; cdr3_aa: CASNPVLPTSGRVNEQFF
j_call: TRBJ2-1; v_call: TRBV5-1; d_call: TRBD2; cdr3_nt: TGCGCCAGCAGGCCAGGAGCGGGAGGCTCCTACAATGAGCAGTTCTTC; cdr3_aa: CASRPGAGGSYNEQFF
j_call: TRBJ2-6; v_call: TRBV18; d_call: NA; cdr3_nt: TGTGCCAGCTCACCCAATAGTGGTTCTGGGGCCAACGTCCTGACTTTC; cdr3_aa: CASSPNSGSGANVLTF
j_call: TRBJ2-7; v_call: TRBV28; d_call: TRBD2; cdr3_nt: TGTGCCAGCAGTCCGCCACCAACTAGCGTCGGAAGTTACGAGCAGTACTTC; cdr3_aa: CASSPPPTSVGSYEQYF
j_call: TRBJ2-3; v_call: TRBV30; d_call: NA; cdr3_nt: TGTGCCGGAGGCCGTGGCGGGTCTAGCACAGATACGCAGTATTTT; cdr3_aa: CAGGRGGSSTDTQYF
j_call: TRBJ1-2; v_call: TRBV6-5; d_call: TRBD1; cdr3_nt: TGTGCCAGCCAAGGGGGCGTCCTCGGAGGATATGGCTACACCTTC; cdr3_aa: CASQGGVLGGYGYTF
j_call: TRBJ2-7; v_call: TRBV7-9; d_call: NA; cdr3_nt: TGTGCCAGCAGCTCATCTACAGGGAAGGCAACCTCCTACGAGCAGTACTTC; cdr3_aa: CASSSSTGKATSYEQYF
j_call: TRBJ2-3; v_call: TRBV9; d_call: TRBD2; cdr3_nt: TGTGCCAGCAGCCCTCTGGCGGGGGGTCCCACAGATACGCAGTATTTT; cdr3_aa: CASSPLAGGPTDTQYF